This TCR beta chain was profiled in a study of CD8 T cells in ankylosing spondylitis. Per the germline V gene, CDR1 is SGHTA and CDR2 is FQGNSA. This CDR3 comprises 15 residues. Trimming removed 1 base from V and 2 bases from J, with 11 bases in between. The authors made TCR beta libraries by quantitative 5'-RACE with molecular barcodes. TCRdb analysed the 5' RACE reads with MiXCR anew, one entry per CDR3 protein. This table holds about 390,000 distinct CDR3 sequences, 20% to 25% found once. Points from the study as a whole: Characteristic, it appeared, of ankylosing spondylitis blood was a TCR beta motif of about eight highly homologous variants. Disease-associated clones were reportedly significantly overrepresented in matched ankylosing spondylitis synovial fluid.

As to this clonotype: Its specificity is unknown.

The source is a male donor with ankylosing spondylitis. This chain links TRBV7-2 with TRBJ2-5, with D unclear. Material: blood, either unsorted or a sorted T cell fraction (not recorded which). The CDR3 DNA sequence: TGTGCCAGCAGCTTAGGCACCCTGGTACAAGAGACCCAGTACTTC. The encoded protein is CASSLGTLVQETQYF.